The 14 T cell receptor beta chains presented below share a single source sample, sequenced in a study of PD-1 blockade in classical Hodgkin lymphoma. The method was immunoSEQ multiplex PCR; TCRdb's version includes in-frame clones alone and lacks a portion of them. The sample holds about 40,000 clones; 76% are singletons and the top ten take over 9.5%. Every single patient, without exception, relapsed after autologous stem cell transplantation, and brentuximab vedotin exposure varied. Source: peripheral blood mononuclear cells (PBMCs), taken at baseline. Source of these receptors: a human donor with classical Hodgkin lymphoma.

This clone was picked up a small number of times. This chain uses TRBV5-4 with TRBJ2-3; no clear D. In germline, CDR1 is SGHNT, CDR2 YYREEE (reference sequence). V was pared by 0 bases and J by 4 bases, with 12 bases between. The CDR3 runs 15 residues. The chain's CDR3 is CASSLDPGDADTQYF. The DNA of the CDR3 is TGTGCCAGCAGCTTGGATCCGGGCGACGCAGATACGCAGTATTTT.

A single count supports this clone. The chain couples TRBV7-9 to TRBJ2-5; D is uncertain. The CDR3 is made up of 14 amino acids. Looked up from germline, CDR1 is SEHNR and CDR2 is FQNEAQ (reference sequence). V dropped 3 bases and J dropped 2 bases, with 10 bases sitting between them. The CDR3 loop is CASSLSTFQETQYF. The CDR3 coding sequence is TGTGCCAGCAGCTTGTCGACGTTTCAAGAGACCCAGTACTTC.

This clone has just a few counts. The gene calls are TRBV6-4 and TRBJ2-1, with 7 positions matching TRBD2. V lost 0 bases and J lost 6; bases outside the gene matches: 8. Germline CDR1 MRHNA, CDR2 SNTAGT. CDR3 length: 16 residues. The CDR3 here is CASSDSWEGQGNEQFF. CDR3 bases: TGTGCCAGCAGTGACTCGTGGGAGGGCCAGGGCAATGAGCAGTTCTTC.

This clone was counted a single time. This chain joins TRBV5-1 and TRBJ2-3, with TRBD2 matching over 13 bases. The germline gives CDR1 SGHRS, CDR2 YFSETQ. This CDR3 is built from 17 residues. Trimming at V came to 10 bases and at J to 0 bases, leaving 11 bases not matched to a gene. The CDR3 nucleotides read TGCGCCTCATCCGCGGGACTAGCGGGACTAAGCACAGATACGCAGTATTTT. This translates into CASSAGLAGLSTDTQYF.

CDR3 loop: CAISGGEGNTGELFF. As DNA, the CDR3 is TGTGCCATCAGCGGCGGGGAGGGGAACACCGGGGAGCTGTTTTTT. This chain uses TRBV10-3 with TRBJ2-2; the match to TRBD2 covers 7 bases. This CDR3 is 15 amino acids long. Unmatched junction bases numbered 5, after V lost 6 bases and J lost 1 base. From germline, CDR1 is ENHRY and CDR2 SYGVKD.

The chain couples TRBV4-1 to TRBJ2-7; 11 bases are a match to TRBD1. This CDR3 region has 16 residues. V gave up 1 base and J gave up 2 bases; unmatched junction bases: 4. Germline-derived CDR1 and CDR2 are MGHRA and YSYEKL. CDR3 nucleotides: TGCGCCAGCAGCCAAGCGGGACAGGGGGGAACCTACGAGCAGTACTTC. This sequence encodes CASSQAGQGGTYEQYF.

This sequence joins TRBV5-1 and TRBJ2-3; the match to TRBD2 covers 8 bases. V lost 2 bases, J lost 4 bases, and 3 bases stayed unmatched. In germline, CDR1 is SGHRS, CDR2 YFSETQ. The CDR3 loop spans 14 amino acids. CDR3 loop: CASSLAGVADTQYF. In DNA form, the CDR3 reads TGCGCCAGCAGCTTAGCGGGAGTAGCAGATACGCAGTATTTT.

The chain has TRBV28 and TRBJ2-1; D not certain. The CDR3 consists of 13 residues. Trimming took 3 bases from V and 4 from J, leaving 7 bases between them. The V gene's germline CDR1 is MDHEN and CDR2 SYDVKM. The CDR3: CASSLTHYNEQFF. The CDR3 region has the DNA TGTGCCAGCAGTTTGACGCATTACAATGAGCAGTTCTTC.

This sequence joins TRBV5-4 and TRBJ2-3, with D hard to call. CDR3 size: 15 residues. Looked up from germline, CDR1 is SGHNT and CDR2 is YYREEE (reference sequence). V was pared by 2 bases and J by 0 bases, with 10 bases between. CDR3 protein: CASSFGHGSTDTQYF. The CDR3 DNA reads TGTGCCAGCAGCTTTGGGCACGGAAGCACAGATACGCAGTATTTT. Filled out from reference TRBV5-4 and TRBJ2-3, the complete variable domain reads ETGVTQSPTHLIKTRGQQVTLRCSSQSGHNTVSWYQQALGQGPQFIFQYYREEENGRGNFPPRFSGLQFPNYSSELNVNALELDDSALYLCASSFGHGSTDTQYFGPGTRLTVL.

The rearrangement joins TRBV7-9 to TRBJ2-5, with D perhaps TRBD2 (6 bases). The V end was cut by 4 bases, the J end by 5 bases, with 17 bases between. The germline V gene encodes CDR1 SEHNR and CDR2 FQNEAQ (reference sequence). The CDR3 is made up of 15 amino acids. The CDR3: CASSYLGRGEETQYF. In DNA, the CDR3 is TGTGCCAGCAGCTACCTCGGGAGAGGGGAGGAGACCCAGTACTTC.

The chain combines TRBV11-3 with TRBJ2-2; 13 bases map to TRBD2. The CDR3 is 17 residues long. V gave up 4 bases and J gave up 1 base; unmatched junction bases: 3. CDR1 is SGHNT and CDR2 is YENEEA in the germline V gene. The chain's CDR3 is CASSSWTSGRNTGELFF. The CDR3 region has the DNA TGTGCCAGCAGCTCTTGGACTAGCGGGAGGAACACCGGGGAGCTGTTTTTT.

V and J are TRBV6-5 and TRBJ2-7; D remains ambiguous. This CDR3 region has 9 residues. The V gene lost 10 bases and the J gene lost 10 bases, with 11 bases spanning the gap. Germline loops: CDR1 MNHEY, CDR2 SVGAGI. CDR3 sequence (DNA): TGTGCCACATCTTCGGATCAGTACTTC. Translating it yields CATSSDQYF.

This chain connects TRBV7-2 to TRBJ1-3, with 9 bases aligning to TRBD1. The V and J ends lost 1 base and 5 bases, in that order; junction bases with no gene match: 6. This CDR3 region has 16 residues. Germline V CDR1 and CDR2: SGHTA, FQGNSA. CDR3 coding DNA: TGTGCCAGCAGCTTAGGAGGACAGGGGAGAAGAAACACCATATATTTT. This sequence encodes CASSLGGQGRRNTIYF.

The chain uses TRBV7-8 and TRBJ1-2; 7 bases agree with TRBD1. CDR3 length equals 13 residues. Germline values: CDR1 SGHVS, CDR2 FQNEAQ. Trimming removed 5 bases from V and 2 bases from J; junction bases left unmatched: 2. CDR3 DNA: TGTGCCAGCAGCCCGGGACAGAACTATGGCTACACCTTC. Protein: CASSPGQNYGYTF.